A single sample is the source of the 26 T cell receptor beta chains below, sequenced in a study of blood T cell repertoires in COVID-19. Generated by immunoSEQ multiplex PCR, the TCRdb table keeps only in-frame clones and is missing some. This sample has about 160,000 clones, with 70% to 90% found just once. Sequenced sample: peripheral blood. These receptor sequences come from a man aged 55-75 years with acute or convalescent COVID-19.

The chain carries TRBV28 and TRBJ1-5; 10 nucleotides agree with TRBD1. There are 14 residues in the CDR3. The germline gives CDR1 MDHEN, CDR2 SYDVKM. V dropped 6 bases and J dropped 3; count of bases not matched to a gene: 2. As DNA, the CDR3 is TGTGCCAGCAGGGACAGGGGGATCAATCAGCCCCAGCATTTT. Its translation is CASRDRGINQPQHF. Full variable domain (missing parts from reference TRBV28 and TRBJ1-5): DVKVTQSSRYLVKRTGEKVFLECVQDMDHENMFWYRQDPGLGLRLIYFSYDVKMKEKGDIPEGYSVSREKKERFSLILESASTNQTSMYLCASRDRGINQPQHFGDGTRLSIL.

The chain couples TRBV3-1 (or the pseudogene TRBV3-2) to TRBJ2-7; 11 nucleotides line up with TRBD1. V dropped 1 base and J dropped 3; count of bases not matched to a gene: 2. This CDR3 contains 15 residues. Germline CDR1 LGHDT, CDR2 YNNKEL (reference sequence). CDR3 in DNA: TGTGCCAGCAGCCAAGGGGGGACAGGGGGCTACGAGCAGTACTTC. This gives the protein CASSQGGTGGYEQYF.

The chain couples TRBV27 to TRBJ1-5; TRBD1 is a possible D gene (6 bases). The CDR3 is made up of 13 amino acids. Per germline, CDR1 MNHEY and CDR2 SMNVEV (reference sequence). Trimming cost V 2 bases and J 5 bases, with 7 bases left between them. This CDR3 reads CASSLKGDQPQHF. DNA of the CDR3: TGTGCCAGCAGTTTAAAGGGGGATCAGCCCCAGCATTTT.

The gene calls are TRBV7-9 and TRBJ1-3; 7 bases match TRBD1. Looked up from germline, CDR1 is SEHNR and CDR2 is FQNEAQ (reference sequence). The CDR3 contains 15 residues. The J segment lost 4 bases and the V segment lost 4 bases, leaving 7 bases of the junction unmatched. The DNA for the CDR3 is TGTGCCAGCAGCTCCCCGACAGGGAGGGGAAACACCATATATTTT. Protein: CASSSPTGRGNTIYF.

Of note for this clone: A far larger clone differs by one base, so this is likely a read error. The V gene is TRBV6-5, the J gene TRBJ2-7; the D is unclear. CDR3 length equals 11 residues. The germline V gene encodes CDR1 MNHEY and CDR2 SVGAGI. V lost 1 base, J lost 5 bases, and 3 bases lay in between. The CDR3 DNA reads TGTGCCAGCAGTTACTTAGACGAGCAGTACTTC. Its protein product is CASSYLDEQYF.

CDR3 coding DNA: TGTGCCAGCAGTGACCTTCTTCGGACTGAAGCTTTCTTT. Amino acids: CASSDLLRTEAFF. This chain uses TRBV2 with TRBJ1-1, with D unclear. With 3 bases removed from V and 5 bases from J, the gap between germline ends came to 10 bases. CDR3 size: 13 residues. Germline lookup yields CDR1 SNHLY and CDR2 FYNNEI.

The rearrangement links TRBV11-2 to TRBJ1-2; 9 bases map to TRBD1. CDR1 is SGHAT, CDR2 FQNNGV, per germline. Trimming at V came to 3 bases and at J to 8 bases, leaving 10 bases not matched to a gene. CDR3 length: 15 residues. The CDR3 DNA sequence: TGTGCCAGCAGCTTCCCGGGACAGGGACGTTGGGGCTACACCTTC. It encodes CASSFPGQGRWGYTF.

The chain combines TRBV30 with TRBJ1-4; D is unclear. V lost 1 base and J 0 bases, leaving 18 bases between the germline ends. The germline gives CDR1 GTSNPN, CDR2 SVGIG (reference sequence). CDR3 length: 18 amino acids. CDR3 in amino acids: CAWSGVFRTGTTNEKLFF. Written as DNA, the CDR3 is TGTGCCTGGAGTGGGGTTTTCCGGACTGGGACAACTAATGAAAAACTGTTTTTT.

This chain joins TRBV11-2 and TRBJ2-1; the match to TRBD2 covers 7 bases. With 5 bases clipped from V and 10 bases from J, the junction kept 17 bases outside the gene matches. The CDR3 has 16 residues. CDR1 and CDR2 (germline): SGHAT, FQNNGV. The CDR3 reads CASSLRVAGPGQEQFF. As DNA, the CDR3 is TGTGCCAGCAGCCTGAGGGTAGCGGGCCCCGGCCAGGAGCAGTTCTTC.

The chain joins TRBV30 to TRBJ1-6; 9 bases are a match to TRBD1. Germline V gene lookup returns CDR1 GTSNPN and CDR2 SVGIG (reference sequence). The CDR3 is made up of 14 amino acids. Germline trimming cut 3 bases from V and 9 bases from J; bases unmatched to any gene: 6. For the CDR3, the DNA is TGTGCCTGGAGGACCGGACAGGGGACTTCACCCCTCCACTTT. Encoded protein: CAWRTGQGTSPLHF.

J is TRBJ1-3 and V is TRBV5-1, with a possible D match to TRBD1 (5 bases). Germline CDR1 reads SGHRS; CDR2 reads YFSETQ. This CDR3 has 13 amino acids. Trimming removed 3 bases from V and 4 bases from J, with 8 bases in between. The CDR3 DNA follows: TGCGCCAGCAGCTCGGGGGACGGAAACACCATATATTTT. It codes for CASSSGDGNTIYF.

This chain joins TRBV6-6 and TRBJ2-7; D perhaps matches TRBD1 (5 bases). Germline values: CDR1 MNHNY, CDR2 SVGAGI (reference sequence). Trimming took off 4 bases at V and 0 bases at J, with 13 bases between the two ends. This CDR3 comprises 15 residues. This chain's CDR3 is CASSSTAQSSYEQYF. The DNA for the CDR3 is TGTGCCAGCAGTTCGACAGCCCAAAGCTCCTACGAGCAGTACTTC.

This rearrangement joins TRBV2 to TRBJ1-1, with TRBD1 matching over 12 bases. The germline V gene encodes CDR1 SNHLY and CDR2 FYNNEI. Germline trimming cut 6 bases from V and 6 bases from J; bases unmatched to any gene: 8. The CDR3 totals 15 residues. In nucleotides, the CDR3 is TGTGCCAGCAGACCTGGGACAGGGGGCTTCGCTGAAGCTTTCTTT. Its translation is CASRPGTGGFAEAFF. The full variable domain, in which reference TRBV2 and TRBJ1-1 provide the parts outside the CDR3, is EPEVTQTPSHQVTQMGQEVILRCVPISNHLYFYWYRQILGQKVEFLVSFYNNEISEKSEIFDDQFSVERPDGSNFTLKIRSTKLEDSAMYFCASRPGTGGFAEAFFGQGTRLTVV.

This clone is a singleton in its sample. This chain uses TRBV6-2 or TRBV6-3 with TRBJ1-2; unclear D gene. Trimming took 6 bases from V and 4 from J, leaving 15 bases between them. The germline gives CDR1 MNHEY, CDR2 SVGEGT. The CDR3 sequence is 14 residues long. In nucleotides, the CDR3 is TGTGCCAGCAGCCCATCCAGGTTCGGCTATGGCTACACCTTC. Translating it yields CASSPSRFGYGYTF.

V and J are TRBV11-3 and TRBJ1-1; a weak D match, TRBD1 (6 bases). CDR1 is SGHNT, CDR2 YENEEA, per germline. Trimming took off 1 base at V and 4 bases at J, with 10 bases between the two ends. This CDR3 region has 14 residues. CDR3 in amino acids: CASSLGRGSTEAFF. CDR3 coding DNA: TGTGCCAGCAGCTTAGGCAGGGGTAGCACTGAAGCTTTCTTT. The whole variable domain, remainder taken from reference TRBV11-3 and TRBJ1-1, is EAGVVQSPRYKIIEKKQPVAFWCNPISGHNTLYWYLQNLGQGPELLIRYENEEAVDDSQLPKDRFSAERLKGVDSTLKIQPAELGDSAVYLCASSLGRGSTEAFFGQGTRLTVV.

CDR3 in amino acids: CASRPRQGETEAFF. The CDR3 region has the DNA TGTGCCAGCAGGCCCCGACAGGGGGAAACTGAAGCTTTCTTT. The V and J genes are TRBV2 and TRBJ1-1; 9 bases line up with TRBD1. CDR3 length: 14 amino acids. J lost 5 bases, V lost 6 bases, and 7 bases had no gene match. Per the germline V gene, CDR1 is SNHLY and CDR2 is FYNNEI.

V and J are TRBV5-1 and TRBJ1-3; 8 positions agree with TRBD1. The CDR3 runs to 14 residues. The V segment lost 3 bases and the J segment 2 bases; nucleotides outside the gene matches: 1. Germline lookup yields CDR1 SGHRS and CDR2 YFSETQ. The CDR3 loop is CASSSTGAGNTIYF. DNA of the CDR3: TGCGCCAGCAGCTCGACAGGGGCTGGAAACACCATATATTTT.

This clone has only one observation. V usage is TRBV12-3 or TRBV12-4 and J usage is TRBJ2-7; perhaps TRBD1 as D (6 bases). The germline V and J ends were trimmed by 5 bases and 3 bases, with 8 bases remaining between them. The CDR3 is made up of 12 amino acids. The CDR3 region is CASSGDNYEQYF. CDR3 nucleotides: TGTGCCAGCAGTGGGGACAACTACGAGCAGTACTTC.

CDR3 amino acids: CASSLQGGEKLFF. The CDR3 DNA reads TGCGCCAGCAGCTTGCAGGGTGGCGAAAAACTGTTTTTT. V is TRBV5-1 and J is TRBJ1-4; TRBD1 might be the D (5 bases). Germline CDR1 is SGHRS and CDR2 is YFSETQ. The CDR3 has 13 amino acids. Trimming removed 1 base from V and 8 bases from J, with 9 bases in between.

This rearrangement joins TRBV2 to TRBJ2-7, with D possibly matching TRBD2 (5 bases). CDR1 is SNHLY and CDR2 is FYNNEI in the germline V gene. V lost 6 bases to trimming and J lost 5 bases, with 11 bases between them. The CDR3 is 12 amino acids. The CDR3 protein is CASRGWGDEQYF. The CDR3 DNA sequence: TGTGCCAGCAGAGGTTGGGGAGACGAGCAGTACTTC. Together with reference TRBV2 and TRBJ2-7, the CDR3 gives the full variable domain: EPEVTQTPSHQVTQMGQEVILRCVPISNHLYFYWYRQILGQKVEFLVSFYNNEISEKSEIFDDQFSVERPDGSNFTLKIRSTKLEDSAMYFCASRGWGDEQYFGPGTRLTVT.

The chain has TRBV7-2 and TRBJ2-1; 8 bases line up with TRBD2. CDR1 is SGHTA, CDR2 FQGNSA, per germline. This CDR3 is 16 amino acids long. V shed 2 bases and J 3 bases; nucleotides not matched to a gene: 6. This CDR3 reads CASSLKRRGDYNEQFF. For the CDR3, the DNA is TGTGCCAGCAGCTTAAAACGGCGGGGGGACTACAATGAGCAGTTCTTC.

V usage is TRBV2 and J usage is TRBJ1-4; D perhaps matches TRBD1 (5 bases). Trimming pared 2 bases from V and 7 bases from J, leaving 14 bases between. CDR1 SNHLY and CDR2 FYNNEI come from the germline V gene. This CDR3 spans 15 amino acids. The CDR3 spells CASSEQGEKSEKLFF. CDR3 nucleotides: TGTGCCAGCAGTGAACAGGGCGAAAAGAGTGAAAAACTGTTTTTT.

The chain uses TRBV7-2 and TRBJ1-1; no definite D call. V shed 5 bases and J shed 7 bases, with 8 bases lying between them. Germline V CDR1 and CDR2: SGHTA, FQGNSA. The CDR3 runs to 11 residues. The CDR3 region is CASSAGIEAFF. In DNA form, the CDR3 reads TGTGCCAGCAGCGCGGGGATTGAAGCTTTCTTT.

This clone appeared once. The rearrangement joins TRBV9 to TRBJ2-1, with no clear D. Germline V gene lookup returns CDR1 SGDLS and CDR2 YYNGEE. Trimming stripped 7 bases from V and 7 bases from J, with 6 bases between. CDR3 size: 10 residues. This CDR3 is CASPGNEQFF. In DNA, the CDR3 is TGTGCCAGCCCCGGGAATGAGCAGTTCTTC.

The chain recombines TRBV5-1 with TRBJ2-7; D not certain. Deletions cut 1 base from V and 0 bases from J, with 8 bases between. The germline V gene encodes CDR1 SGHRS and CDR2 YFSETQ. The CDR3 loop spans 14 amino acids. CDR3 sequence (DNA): TGCGCCAGCAGCTTGAACCCAGTCTCCTACGAGCAGTACTTC. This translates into CASSLNPVSYEQYF.

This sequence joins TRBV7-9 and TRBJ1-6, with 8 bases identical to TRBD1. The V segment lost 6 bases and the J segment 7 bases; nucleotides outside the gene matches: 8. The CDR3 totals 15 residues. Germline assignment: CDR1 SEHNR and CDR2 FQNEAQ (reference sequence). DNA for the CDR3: TGTGCCAGCAGTTCGAGACAGGGGTTGAATTCACCCCTCCACTTT. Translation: CASSSRQGLNSPLHF.